The rows below give T cell receptor beta chains drawn from one sample of a study of preoperative IRX-2 immunotherapy in early breast cancer. The repertoire was sequenced with immunoSEQ multiplex PCR; TCRdb's copy has only in-frame clones and lacks some. The table records around 28,000 clones, approximately 80% of them present only once. The specimen was lymph node tissue, collected before IRX-2 immunotherapy. Source of these receptors: a human donor with breast cancer. Both conserved end residues are part of each CDR3. A D gene is named only where the DNA matches it firmly. The size entry is marked missing in some rows and otherwise reads once, few, many or a size class.

d_call	clone_size	cdr3_length	v_call	j_call	cdr3_nt	cdr3_aa
.	.	15	TRBV23-1	TRBJ1-5	TGCGCCAGCAGCCAAGTACTAGCGGGCAATCAGCCCCAGCATTTT	CASSQVLAGNQPQHF
.	.	15	TRBV28	TRBJ1-5	TGTGCCAGCAGTTTAGACTTTGGACACAATCAGCCCCAGCATTTT	CASSLDFGHNQPQHF
.	.	13	TRBV6-8	TRBJ1-2	TGTGCCAGCAGTTTTGGCAGTAACTATGGCTACACCTTC	CASSFGSNYGYTF
TRBD1	.	15	TRBV11-3	TRBJ1-2	TGTGCCAGCAGCCCGGCCCGACAGGGAAAGAATGGCTACACCTTC	CASSPARQGKNGYTF
.	.	17	TRBV6-8	TRBJ2-1	TGTGCCAGCAGTCCCCAAACGGGCTACAGCTCCTACAATGAGCAGTTCTTC	CASSPQTGYSSYNEQFF
.	.	14	TRBV19	TRBJ2-2	TGTGCCAGTAGTAGTCAGATGAACACCGGGGAGCTGTTTTTT	CASSSQMNTGELFF
.	once	13	TRBV6-8	TRBJ1-1	TGTGCCAGCAGGGCAAACAGGGAAATTGAAGCTTTCTTT	CASRANREIEAFF
.	.	13	TRBV7-4	TRBJ1-5	TGTGCTAGCAGCTTAGATAGCAATCAGCCCCAGCATTTT	CASSLDSNQPQHF
TRBD1	.	15	TRBV11-3	TRBJ2-3	TGTGCCAGCAGCGCAGGGACAGGGTCGGTAGATACGCAGTATTTT	CASSAGTGSVDTQYF
.	.	14	TRBV5-1	TRBJ1-2	TGCGCCAGCAGCTTGTCCCCGACATCCACTGGCTACACCTTC	CASSLSPTSTGYTF
.	.	17	TRBV6-8	TRBJ2-6	TGTGCCAGCAGCTCGTCAGGACAGAGCTCTGGGGCCAACGTCCTGACTTTC	CASSSSGQSSGANVLTF
.	.	15	TRBV11-3	TRBJ1-5	TGTGCCAGCAGCCTCCTTCAGCGAATGGATCAGCCCCAGCATTTT	CASSLLQRMDQPQHF
TRBD1	few	13	TRBV6-8	TRBJ1-2	TGTGCCAGCAGACCACAGGGGGCCTATGGCTACACCTTC	CASRPQGAYGYTF
.	.	16	TRBV11-3	TRBJ1-2	TGTGCCAGCAGCAGCCTCAAACAGGGACCTAACTATGGCTACACCTTC	CASSSLKQGPNYGYTF
TRBD1	.	15	TRBV11-3	TRBJ1-2	TGTGCCAGCAGCCAATATCCGGGACAGAGCTATGGCTACACCTTC	CASSQYPGQSYGYTF
.	.	15	TRBV5-1	TRBJ2-1	TGCGCCAGCAGCTTGGGTCAGTCATCCTACAATGAGCAGTTCTTC	CASSLGQSSYNEQFF
TRBD1	.	15	TRBV6-8	TRBJ2-3	TGTGCCAGCAGCCAGGGGACAGGCCGCACAGATACGCAGTATTTT	CASSQGTGRTDTQYF
TRBD2	.	17	TRBV11-3	TRBJ2-3	TGTGCCAGCAGCTTGACGGCTAGCGGGGGTATTGGAGATACGCAGTATTTT	CASSLTASGGIGDTQYF
.	.	14	TRBV6-4	TRBJ1-3	TGTGCCAGCAGTGAAGGGGCTAGAGGAAACACCATATATTTT	CASSEGARGNTIYF
.	.	15	TRBV6-8	TRBJ2-4	TGTGCCAGTAGTGGGGGGACAGCGGCTGCTAACATTCAGTACTTC	CASSGGTAAANIQYF
TRBD1	.	14	TRBV19	TRBJ1-1	TGTGCCAGTAGTCTCCCCCCGGGACAGGGATATGCTTTCTTT	CASSLPPGQGYAFF
.	medium-sized	12	TRBV14	TRBJ1-1	TGTGCCAGCAGCCAGGGAGCCACTGAAGCTTTCTTT	CASSQGATEAFF
TRBD1	.	15	TRBV11-3	TRBJ2-3	TGTGCCAGCAGCCCGGGACAGAGCAGCACAGATACGCAGTATTTT	CASSPGQSSTDTQYF
TRBD1	.	16	TRBV6-8	TRBJ1-1	TGTGCCAGCAGGACACAGGGGGCAGGGGTGAACACTGAAGCTTTCTTT	CASRTQGAGVNTEAFF
.	.	12	TRBV19	TRBJ1-4	TGTGCCAGTAGCAGAGCTTCGGAAAAACTGTTTTTT	CASSRASEKLFF
.	.	16	TRBV1	TRBJ1-2	TGCGCCAGCAGCCAAGACCGGGACAGGGGGGTCTATGGCTACACCTTC	CASSQDRDRGVYGYTF
.	.	18	TRBV6-8	TRBJ2-3	TGTGCCAGCACCTTACCATGGGGGGGCAGGACTAGCACAGATACGCAGTATTTT	CASTLPWGGRTSTDTQYF
TRBD1	.	14	TRBV5-1	TRBJ2-5	TGCGCCAGCAGAGAGTCAGGGGGCTCGGAGACCCAGTACTTC	CASRESGGSETQYF
.	.	13	TRBV10-2	TRBJ1-5	TGCGCCAGCAGTGAGTCAACTTGGCAGCCCCAGCATTTT	CASSESTWQPQHF
.	once	19	TRBV19	TRBJ1-5	TGTGCCAGTAGTATAGCCCCATCAGGGTCTTGGACCCGAAGGAACCCCCAGCATTTT	CASSIAPSGSWTRRNPQHF
.	few	14	TRBV6-8	TRBJ1-1	TGTGCCAGCAGTTACGGGCCACTAAACACTGAAGCTTTCTTT	CASSYGPLNTEAFF